This entry describes one T cell receptor beta chain. The data originate from a study of T cells after yellow fever vaccination. About the research overall: The fractions with low cell numbers were processed using SMART-Seq v4 Ultra Low Input.

TCRdb reprocessed the 5' RACE reads with MiXCR, giving one entry per CDR3 protein. The sample has 280,000 or so distinct CDR3 sequences, 7.5% to 9% seen once; the top ten hold around 3.5%. V lost 5 bases and J lost 4, with 11 bases in between. Looked up from germline, CDR1 is SGHTA and CDR2 is FQGTGA. The CDR3 is 13 residues long. The clonotype originates from a man younger than 35 who received the YFV17D yellow fever vaccine. The chain uses TRBV7-3 and TRBJ1-1; possible D gene TRBD1, 6 bases. The specimen was CD4+ T cells sorted from PBMCs, collected 5 days after the yellow fever booster vaccination. CDR3 coding DNA: TGTGCCAGCAGCAGAAGCAGGGGCACTGAAGCTTTCTTT. Its translation: CASSRSRGTEAFF.